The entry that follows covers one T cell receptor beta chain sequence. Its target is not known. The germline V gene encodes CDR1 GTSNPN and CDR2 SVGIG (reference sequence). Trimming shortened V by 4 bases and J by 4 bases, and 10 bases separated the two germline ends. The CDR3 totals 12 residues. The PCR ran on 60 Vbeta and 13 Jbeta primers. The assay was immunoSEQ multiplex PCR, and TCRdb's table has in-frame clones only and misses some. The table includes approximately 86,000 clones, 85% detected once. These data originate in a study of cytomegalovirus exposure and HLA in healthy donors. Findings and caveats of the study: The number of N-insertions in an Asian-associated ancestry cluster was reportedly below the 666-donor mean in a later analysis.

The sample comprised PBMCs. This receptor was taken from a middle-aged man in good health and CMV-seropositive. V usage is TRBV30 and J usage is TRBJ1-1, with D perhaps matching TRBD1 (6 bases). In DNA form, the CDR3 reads TGTGCCTGGAAAAGGGGGAGCACTGAAGCTTTCTTT. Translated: CAWKRGSTEAFF.